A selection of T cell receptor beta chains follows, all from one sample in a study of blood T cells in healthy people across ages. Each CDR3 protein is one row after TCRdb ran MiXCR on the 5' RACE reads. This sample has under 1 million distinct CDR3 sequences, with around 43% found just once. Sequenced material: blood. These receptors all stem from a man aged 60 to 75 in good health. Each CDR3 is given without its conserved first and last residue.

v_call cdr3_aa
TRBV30 AWSVQDQPQH
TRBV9 ASSVNYPGYNEQF
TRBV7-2 ASSPVDYQETQY
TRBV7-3 ASRETGALT
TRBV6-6 ASSLGQGLGYT
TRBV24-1 ATSDPTSGRQETQY
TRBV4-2 ASSQDWSSQVTQY
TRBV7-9 ASRYDGGSEQY
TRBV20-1 SAKRTGPDTEAF
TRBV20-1 SARALAGGTNEQY
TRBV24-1 ATSDPHTDEQY
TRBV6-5 ASGQGISYEQY
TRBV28 ASRSGGRETQY
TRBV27 AGSLYSPGRSGELF
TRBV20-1 SARETGQGADNEQF
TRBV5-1 ASSLPGTGAHEQY
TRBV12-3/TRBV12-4 ASSRPGDSGANVLT
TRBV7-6 ASSPREGPNEKLF
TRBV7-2 ASSLEAWGTYEQY
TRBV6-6 ASSDPHRGKTYEQY
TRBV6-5 ASSPGQGVNQPQH
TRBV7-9 ASSLGQVLEAF
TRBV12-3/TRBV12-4 ASSWLTSGQTQY
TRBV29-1 SVEDRGGEKLF
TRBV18 ASSPSGLAGGTDTQY
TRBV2 ASRTVSYNEQF
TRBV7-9 ASRESGSGANVLT
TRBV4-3 ASSQDGVDRGQTQY
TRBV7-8 ASSFLAMLDEQF
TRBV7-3 ASSLGQGSRINKQF
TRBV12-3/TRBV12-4 ASSFWGVETYEQY
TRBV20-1 SSTSSGANVLT